These 27 T cell receptor beta chains originate from one sample sequenced in a study of shared clonotypes between healthy human individuals. Using immunoSEQ multiplex PCR, the repertoire was profiled, and TCRdb retains in-frame clones only, with some absent. This table has about 79,000 clones, 60% to 80% appearing once. The material sequenced was memory CD8+ T cells sorted from blood. Stated subset: CD45RO+ cells pooled with CCR7-negative TemRA cells. The receptors were sampled from a man under 40 in good health.

This sequence joins TRBV2 and TRBJ2-5; TRBD1 matches at 9 bases. The CDR3 is 16 residues long. V was pared by 5 bases and J by 5 bases, with 12 bases of the junction left unmatched. CDR1 is SNHLY, CDR2 FYNNEI, per germline. The DNA for the CDR3 is TGTGCCAGCAGTAAAACGCGGGACAGGGCATCGGAGACCCAGTACTTC. Its translation is CASSKTRDRASETQYF.

The CDR3 DNA sequence: TGTGCCAGCAGTGAATATACACCGACCGGGAAACGTCCAGATACGCAGTATTTT. The encoded protein is CASSEYTPTGKRPDTQYF. The chain carries TRBV25-1 and TRBJ2-3; D might be TRBD2 (5 bases). V lost 0 bases, J lost 4 bases, and 20 bases lay in between. The CDR3 is 18 residues long. The germline V gene encodes CDR1 MGHDK and CDR2 SYGVNS.

This chain connects TRBV28 to TRBJ2-2; TRBD2 agrees at 11 bases. The germline V gene encodes CDR1 MDHEN and CDR2 SYDVKM. This CDR3 comprises 15 residues. J lost 3 bases, V lost 6 bases, and 3 bases had no gene match. In DNA form, the CDR3 reads TGTGCCAGCAGGTCGGGACTAGCGGACACCGGGGAGCTGTTTTTT. It encodes CASRSGLADTGELFF.

This clone was found once. The chain couples TRBV6-5 to TRBJ2-7; 10 bases agree with TRBD1. The CDR3 is 14 amino acids. Germline V gene data show CDR1 as MNHEY and CDR2 as SVGAGI. J gave up 9 bases and V 2 bases, and 7 bases lay outside the gene matches. The CDR3 DNA sequence: TGTGCCAGCAGTTACGGGACAGGGGCTTTTCTGCAGTACTTC. As protein: CASSYGTGAFLQYF.

The chain is built from TRBV6-4 and TRBJ2-3; TRBD2 is a possible D gene (6 bases). CDR1 is MRHNA, CDR2 SNTAGT, per germline. V was pared by 0 bases and J by 2 bases, with 9 bases between. The CDR3 contains 15 residues. As DNA, the CDR3 is TGTGCCAGCAGTGACTCTGGCGGGAACACAGATACGCAGTATTTT. Translation gives CASSDSGGNTDTQYF.

This rearrangement joins TRBV20-1 to TRBJ2-7, with D unclear. The CDR3 is made up of 11 amino acids. V was shortened by 3 bases and J by 3 bases, with 6 bases between the two germline ends. Germline V gene lookup returns CDR1 DFQATT and CDR2 SNEGSKA (reference sequence). CDR3 bases: TGCAGTGCTAGGAGCAGCTACGAGCAGTACTTC. Translation: CSARSSYEQYF.

This chain links TRBV15 with TRBJ2-7; no clear D. The CDR3 has 15 amino acids. Germline lookup yields CDR1 LNHNV and CDR2 YYDKDF (reference sequence). Between the trimmed V and J ends, which lost 0 bases and 6 bases, there was a span of 15 bases. The CDR3 region is CATSRDRNPPTEQYF. Here the CDR3 DNA reads TGTGCCACCAGCAGAGATCGGAACCCACCAACCGAGCAGTACTTC.

This clone appeared many times. The chain carries TRBV4-1 and TRBJ2-3, with 9 bases aligning to TRBD2. Germline assignment: CDR1 MGHRA and CDR2 YSYEKL. V was pared by 3 bases and J by 2 bases, with 15 bases of the junction left unmatched. This CDR3 spans 19 amino acids. Here the CDR3 reads CASSQLRGREGHLTDTQYF. For the CDR3, the DNA is TGCGCCAGCAGCCAGCTTCGGGGGCGGGAGGGCCACCTCACAGATACGCAGTATTTT.

The chain's CDR3 is CASSPSRNTGELFF. As DNA, the CDR3 is TGTGCCAGCAGTCCTAGCAGAAACACCGGGGAGCTGTTTTTT. This chain links TRBV27 with TRBJ2-2; D perhaps matches TRBD2 (5 bases). Trimming removed 5 bases at V and 2 bases at J, with 9 bases between. Per germline, CDR1 MNHEY and CDR2 SMNVEV (reference sequence). The CDR3 runs 14 residues.

The sample holds many counts of this clone. The chain has TRBV30 and TRBJ2-7; no firm D call. This CDR3 is 12 amino acids long. The ends were cut back, 1 base at V and 3 bases at J, with 7 bases in the middle. Germline CDR1 GTSNPN, CDR2 SVGIG (reference sequence). CDR3 protein: CAWSGPSYEQYF. The CDR3 bases are TGTGCCTGGAGTGGCCCCAGCTACGAGCAGTACTTC.

This clone was seen just once. The chain couples TRBV19 to TRBJ2-1, with a tentative D call TRBD2 (6 bases). CDR1 and CDR2 from the germline V gene are LNHDA and SQIVND (reference sequence). This CDR3 has 18 residues. V lost 3 bases to trimming and J lost 6 bases, with 24 bases between them. The CDR3 is CASSMRLGAGGWGNEQFF. In nucleotides, the CDR3 is TGTGCCAGTAGTATGCGATTGGGTGCCGGGGGATGGGGCAATGAGCAGTTCTTC.

The rearrangement joins TRBV7-2 to TRBJ1-5, with 7 bases identical to TRBD1. Germline V gene lookup returns CDR1 SGHTA and CDR2 FQGNSA. The CDR3 loop spans 19 amino acids. The J segment lost 0 bases and the V segment lost 1 base, leaving 12 bases of the junction unmatched. In DNA, the CDR3 is TGTGCCAGCAGCTTAGGGGGGACAGAAGGTTATTATAGCAATCAGCCCCAGCATTTT. It is translated as CASSLGGTEGYYSNQPQHF.

The rearrangement links TRBV10-3 to TRBJ2-2, with 13 bases matching TRBD2. The CDR3 runs 13 residues. The trim removed 10 bases at V and 6 bases at J, leaving 2 bases unmatched. Germline V gene sequence: CDR1 ENHRY, CDR2 SYGVKD. Here the CDR3 reads CATTSGRAGELFF. The CDR3 bases are TGTGCCACCACTAGCGGGAGGGCCGGGGAGCTGTTTTTT.

This chain links TRBV14 with TRBJ2-5; 12 bases align to TRBD2. With V trimmed by 4 bases and J by 7 bases, 10 bases remained unmatched. The CDR3 extends over 16 amino acids. Germline CDR1 reads SGHDN; CDR2 reads FVKESK. This CDR3 is CASSLRTSGTRRTQYF. The CDR3 DNA is TGTGCCAGCAGCCTTCGGACTAGCGGGACCCGCAGGACCCAGTACTTC. Complete variable domain (other parts from reference TRBV14 and TRBJ2-5): EAGVTQFPSHSVIEKGQTVTLRCDPISGHDNLYWYRRVMGKEIKFLLHFVKESKQDESGMPNNRFLAERTGGTYSTLKVQPAELEDSGVYFCASSLRTSGTRRTQYFGPGTRLLVL.

V is TRBV4-1 and J is TRBJ2-7; the D is unclear. Trimming cost V 1 base and J 2 bases, with 15 bases left between them. Germline-derived CDR1 and CDR2 are MGHRA and YSYEKL. This CDR3 is 16 amino acids long. The CDR3, as DNA: TGCGCCAGCAGCCAAGGAGCTTCCAGGAGTACCTACGAGCAGTACTTC. Residues: CASSQGASRSTYEQYF.

The rearrangement links TRBV5-1 to TRBJ2-3, with 9 bases aligning to TRBD2. Germline loops: CDR1 SGHRS, CDR2 YFSETQ. V lost 4 bases and J lost 4; bases outside the gene matches: 16. There are 18 residues in the CDR3. The CDR3 sequence is CASSPNSLSGGLSDTQYF. CDR3 sequence (DNA): TGCGCCAGCAGCCCCAACTCCCTTAGCGGGGGACTATCAGATACGCAGTATTTT. The full variable domain, with the rest looked up from reference TRBV5-1 and TRBJ2-3, is KAGVTQTPRYLIKTRGQQVTLSCSPISGHRSVSWYQQTPGQGLQFLFEYFSETQRNKGNFPGRFSGRQFSNSRSEMNVSTLELGDSALYLCASSPNSLSGGLSDTQYFGPGTRLTVL.

The chain couples TRBV25-1 to TRBJ2-5; 13 positions agree with TRBD2. Trimming cost V 4 bases and J 4 bases; bases outside gene matches: 6. This CDR3 spans 16 amino acids. Germline V gene data show CDR1 as MGHDK and CDR2 as SYGVNS. In DNA, the CDR3 is TGTGCCAGCAGTGGACGGACTAGCGGGAGCAGAGAGACCCAGTACTTC. Protein product: CASSGRTSGSRETQYF.

In the case of this clone: This specimen includes other DNA sequences encoding the same CDR3. V and J are TRBV6-6 and TRBJ2-7; TRBD2 agrees at 7 bases. The length of the CDR3 is 14 residues. The V gene's germline CDR1 is MNHNY and CDR2 SVGAGI (reference sequence). The V gene end was trimmed by 2 bases and the J gene end by 4 bases; junction bases not matched to a gene: 5. The CDR3 DNA sequence: TGTGCCAGCAGTTACGGTACGGGAGGTTACGAGCAGTACTTC. Residues: CASSYGTGGYEQYF.

The chain carries TRBV9 and TRBJ1-1; D possibly corresponds to TRBD1 (5 bases). Germline V gene lookup returns CDR1 SGDLS and CDR2 YYNGEE. V gave up 4 bases and J gave up 1 base, with 14 bases separating them. CDR3 length equals 15 residues. The CDR3 loop is CASSPGGVANTEAFF. As DNA, the CDR3 is TGTGCCAGCAGCCCAGGAGGGGTTGCGAACACTGAAGCTTTCTTT.

The chain has TRBV27 and TRBJ2-1, with TRBD2 matching 15 bases. Germline CDR1 MNHEY, CDR2 SMNVEV (reference sequence). The CDR3 spans 16 residues. With V trimmed by 5 bases and J by 8 bases, 7 bases remained unmatched. CDR3 bases: TGTGCCAGCAGTCCCACCGGGACTAGCGGGAGGTATGAGCAGTTCTTC. Translating gives CASSPTGTSGRYEQFF.

A few counts support this clone. The chain combines TRBV27 with TRBJ2-1; 14 nucleotides match TRBD2. Germline loops: CDR1 MNHEY, CDR2 SMNVEV (reference sequence). The V and J ends lost 5 bases and 5 bases, in that order; junction bases with no gene match: 2. The CDR3 covers 15 residues. The CDR3 loop reads CASSKTSGGDNEQFF. The CDR3 bases are TGTGCCAGCAGTAAGACTAGCGGGGGGGACAATGAGCAGTTCTTC.

The chain joins TRBV2 to TRBJ2-1; 9 nucleotides agree with TRBD2. V lost 6 bases to trimming and J lost 4 bases; unmatched junction nucleotides: 10. The CDR3 is 16 residues long. CDR1 and CDR2 from the germline V gene are SNHLY and FYNNEI. This CDR3 is CASSRYGLAPYNEQFF. The CDR3 DNA follows: TGTGCCAGCAGCCGGTATGGACTAGCGCCATACAATGAGCAGTTCTTC. The full variable domain, completed using reference TRBV2 and TRBJ2-1, is EPEVTQTPSHQVTQMGQEVILRCVPISNHLYFYWYRQILGQKVEFLVSFYNNEISEKSEIFDDQFSVERPDGSNFTLKIRSTKLEDSAMYFCASSRYGLAPYNEQFFGPGTRLTVL.

In its sample, this clone was seen a few times. The V call is TRBV18, the J call TRBJ2-4, with 8 bases matching TRBD2. Germline assignment: CDR1 KGHSH and CDR2 LQKENI. With 6 bases clipped from V and 7 bases from J, the junction kept 11 bases outside the gene matches. This CDR3 region has 15 residues. The CDR3: CASSPGGERVNIQYF. Written as DNA, the CDR3 is TGTGCCAGCTCTCCCGGGGGGGAGAGGGTCAACATTCAGTACTTC.

This rearrangement joins TRBV19 to TRBJ2-3; D call uncertain. Germline assignment: CDR1 LNHDA and CDR2 SQIVND (reference sequence). The CDR3 spans 14 residues. V was shortened by 4 bases and J by 1 base, with 9 bases between the two germline ends. CDR3: CASSTRSGTDTQYF. CDR3 sequence (DNA): TGTGCCAGTAGTACGCGGAGTGGCACAGATACGCAGTATTTT.

There are a few counts of this clone. The V call is TRBV25-1, the J call TRBJ2-3; no clear D gene. Trimming shortened V by 8 bases and J by 5 bases, and 8 bases separated the two germline ends. Germline CDR1 reads MGHDK; CDR2 reads SYGVNS. The CDR3 runs to 11 residues. The CDR3 coding sequence is TGTGCCAGCTCTACGGGAGATACGCAGTATTTT. Its protein product is CASSTGDTQYF. Together with reference TRBV25-1 and TRBJ2-3, the CDR3 gives the full variable domain: EADIYQTPRYLVIGTGKKITLECSQTMGHDKMYWYQQDPGMELHLIHYSYGVNSTEKGDLSSESTVSRIRTEHFPLTLESARPSHTSQYLCASSTGDTQYFGPGTRLTVL.

This clone occurred a few times. The genes are TRBV6-5 and TRBJ2-7; D is ambiguous. This CDR3 comprises 14 residues. Germline V gene lookup returns CDR1 MNHEY and CDR2 SVGAGI. V shed 0 bases and J shed 1 base, with 7 bases lying between them. The CDR3 protein is CASSYSQASYEQYF. The CDR3, as DNA: TGTGCCAGCAGTTACTCTCAAGCTTCCTACGAGCAGTACTTC.

This chain uses TRBV21-1 with TRBJ1-2; the table names TRBD1, a call not compared with the DNA. TRBV21-1 constitutes a pseudogene. The CDR3 contains 15 residues. The CDR3 DNA follows: TGTGCCAGCAGCACAGACAGAAAACTACTCTATGGCTACACCTTC. Translated: CASSTDRKLLYGYTF.